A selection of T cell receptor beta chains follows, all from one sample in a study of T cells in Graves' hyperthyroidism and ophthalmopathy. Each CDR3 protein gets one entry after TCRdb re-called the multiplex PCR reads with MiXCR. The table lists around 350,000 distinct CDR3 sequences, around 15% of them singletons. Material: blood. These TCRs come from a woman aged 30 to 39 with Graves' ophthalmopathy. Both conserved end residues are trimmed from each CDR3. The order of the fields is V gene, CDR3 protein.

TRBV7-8	ASSISGYLIYEQY
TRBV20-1	SAREGKVGQRVFREQY
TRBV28	ASSPRTAIGEKLF
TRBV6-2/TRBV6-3	ASSWGQGDLFT
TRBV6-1	ASSPVGDEKLF
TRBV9	ASSVDEGGSWNEQF
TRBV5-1	ASSFSSGDSQETQY
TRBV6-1	ASTPPGNTIY
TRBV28	ASSLMGVSEKLF
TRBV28	ASSLVVTQETQY
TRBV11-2	ASSLEGGSSGETQY
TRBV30	AWTSSGDETQY
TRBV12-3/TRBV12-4	ASSFPGGSSAF
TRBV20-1	SARVAGRNTEAF
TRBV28	ASDSWSGNTEAF
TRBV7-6	ASSLEAGTNYGYT
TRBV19	ASRNQGSGANVLT
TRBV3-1	ASSHLGGEQF
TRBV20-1	SAKGQSSYEQY
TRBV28	ASSWPGYEQY
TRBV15	ATSEWGNQPQH
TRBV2	ASSFSGGVQETQY
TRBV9	ASSVGTASNEKLF
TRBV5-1	ASSSARQGAGNTIY
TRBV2	ASSAWGAPYGYT
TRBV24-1	ATSGRTGGTDEQF
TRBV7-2	ASSPQPGLVHEQY
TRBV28	ASSPHPSTDTQY
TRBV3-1	ASSQGRTNTGELF
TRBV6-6	ASSYSSGGASEAF
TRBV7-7	ASSLEAGRGETQY
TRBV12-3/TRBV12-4	ASTLDGGAYTGELF
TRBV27	ASIGFSYEQY
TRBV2	ASNQDRDSNQPQH
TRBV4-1	ASSQEPSTGQPQH
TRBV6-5	ASSLLEVEKLF
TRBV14	ASSQELQGTDTQY
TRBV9	ASSAFHRGSFNEQF
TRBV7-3	ASSKWGQGAMGLLADTQY
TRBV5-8	ASSRIGTGYEQY
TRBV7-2	ASSLRRYNEQF
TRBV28	ASTSQGAGGYT
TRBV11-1	ASSLGDYERY
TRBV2	ASQGTAYEQY
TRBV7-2	ASSLVLAGSVVAF